This TCR beta chain was observed in a study of cytomegalovirus exposure and HLA in healthy donors. The PCR used 60 Vbeta and 13 Jbeta primers. Only in-frame clones appear in the TCRdb table, and some are missing; sequencing was by immunoSEQ multiplex PCR. The profile covers about 220,000 clones, with over 80% appearing a single time and roughly 0.71% taken by the ten largest. As concerns this clone: Its matching antigen is unknown.

The study's findings and limits: The authors later found most CMV-associated TCR beta chains appeared HLA-restricted. Later, TCR association rates were found to vary by HLA locus, highest for DRB1 and lowest for HLA-C. Analysis was carried out at a later point, and it linked a missense DCLRE1C variant to TCR beta V- and J-gene trimming.

From germline, CDR1 is LNHDA and CDR2 SQIVND (reference sequence). There are 14 residues in the CDR3. The trim removed 4 bases at V and 6 bases at J, leaving 7 bases unmatched. This TCR was recovered from a boy younger than 10 in good health and CMV-seronegative. V is TRBV19 and J is TRBJ1-1, with 8 bases aligning to TRBD1. Sequencing used PBMCs. CDR3 amino acids: CASSTPDRGAEAFF. In nucleotides, the CDR3 is TGTGCCAGTAGTACTCCAGACAGGGGAGCTGAAGCTTTCTTT.